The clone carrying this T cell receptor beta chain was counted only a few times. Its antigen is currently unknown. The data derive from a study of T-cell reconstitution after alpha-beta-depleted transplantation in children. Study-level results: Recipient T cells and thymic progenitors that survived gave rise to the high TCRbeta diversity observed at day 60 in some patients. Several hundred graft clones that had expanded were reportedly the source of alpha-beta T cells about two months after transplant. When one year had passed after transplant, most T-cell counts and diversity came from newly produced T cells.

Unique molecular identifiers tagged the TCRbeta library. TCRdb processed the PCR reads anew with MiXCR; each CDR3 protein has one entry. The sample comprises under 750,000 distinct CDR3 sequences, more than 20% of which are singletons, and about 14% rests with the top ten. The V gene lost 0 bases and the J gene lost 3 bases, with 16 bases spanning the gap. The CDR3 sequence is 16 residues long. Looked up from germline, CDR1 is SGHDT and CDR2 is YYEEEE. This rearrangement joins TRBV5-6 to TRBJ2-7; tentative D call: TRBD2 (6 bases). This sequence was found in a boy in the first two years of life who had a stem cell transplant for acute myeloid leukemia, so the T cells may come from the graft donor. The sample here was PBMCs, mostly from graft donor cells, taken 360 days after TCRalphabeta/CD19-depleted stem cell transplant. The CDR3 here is CASSLEDEWGVYEQYF. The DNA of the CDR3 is TGTGCCAGCAGCTTGGAAGATGAGTGGGGGGTCTACGAGCAGTACTTC.